The rows below give T cell receptor beta chains drawn from one sample of a study of T cell responses to AZD1222 COVID-19 vaccine. TCRdb's copy holds only in-frame clones and misses some; the assay was immunoSEQ multiplex PCR. The profile shows approximately 75,000 clones, approximately 87% of them singletons. The sample in question was peripheral blood, obtained 28 days after the second AZD1222 dose. The receptors originated from an adult who received the AZD1222 COVID-19 vaccine. Both conserved end residues are part of each CDR3. Each record gives: D gene, J gene, clone size, V gene, CDR3 DNA, CDR3 protein. The D gene is left open where the match is weak. Size tells how often a clone was seen (once, few, many) or the class of an expanded clone, and some rows leave it out.

>TRBD2|TRBJ2-5|.|TRBV11-3
TGTGCCAGCAGCCTGGGACTAGCGGGGGACCAAGAGACCCAGTACTTC
CASSLGLAGDQETQYF
>TRBD1|TRBJ1-1|.|TRBV7-8
TGTGCCAGCAGCCTCGGACAGGGCCACACTGAAGCTTTCTTT
CASSLGQGHTEAFF
>TRBD1|TRBJ2-3|.|TRBV5-4
TGTGCCAGCGGTGGGACAGGGAACACAGATACGCAGTATTTT
CASGGTGNTDTQYF
>.|TRBJ1-6|few|TRBV11-2
TGTGCCAGCAGCCCTTCAGCAGGGGCAGGGGTAAATTCACCCCTCCACTTT
CASSPSAGAGVNSPLHF
>.|TRBJ2-7|.|TRBV21-1
TGTGCCAGAATCAGTTGGGGGAGCTCCTACGAGCAGTACTTC
CARISWGSSYEQYF
>TRBD1|TRBJ2-7|.|TRBV29-1
TGCAGCGAGGGGGAGGACAGGGATACCCCCTACGAGCAGTACTTC
CSEGEDRDTPYEQYF
>TRBD1|TRBJ2-1|.|TRBV7-2
TGTGCCAGCAGCTCCGGGACAGCCTTCAATGAGCAGTTCTTC
CASSSGTAFNEQFF
>TRBD1|TRBJ2-7|once|TRBV5-6
TGTGCCAGCAGCCTGACAGGGCGCCTATCCGCCTACGAGCAGTACTTC
CASSLTGRLSAYEQYF
>TRBD1|TRBJ2-3|.|TRBV29-1
TGCAGCGTTGAATTGGCAGGGGGCGGCACAGATACGCAGTATTTT
CSVELAGGGTDTQYF
>TRBD1|TRBJ2-7|.|TRBV25-1
TGTGCCAGCTCCCTCGGGGACAGGGATGGCAACGAGCAGTACTTC
CASSLGDRDGNEQYF
>.|TRBJ1-4|once|TRBV18
TGTGCCAGCTCACCAGCTAATGAAAAACTGTTTTTT
CASSPANEKLFF
>.|TRBJ1-4|.|TRBV10-3
TGTGCCATCAGGATGACAGAGAATGAAAAACTGTTTTTT
CAIRMTENEKLFF
>TRBD2|TRBJ2-3|.|TRBV4-3
TGCGCCAGCAGCCAAGAGGCTAGCGGGGACACAGATACGCAGTATTTT
CASSQEASGDTDTQYF
>.|TRBJ2-5|.|TRBV12-2
TGTGCAAGTCGCTTAACCGGGACAGGGATTCGAGAGACCCAGTACTTC
CASRLTGTGIRETQYF
>.|TRBJ1-5|.|TRBV6-5
TGTGCCAGCAGTTACTCAGGTTCAGAGCCCCAGCATTTT
CASSYSGSEPQHF
>.|TRBJ2-7|.|TRBV11-2
TGTGCCAGCAGCTTAGATGTGACGGGAACCTACGAGCAGTACTTC
CASSLDVTGTYEQYF
>.|TRBJ1-1|.|TRBV5-4
TGTGCCAGCAGCTTGGGTCCGGGGGCGAGCACTGAAGCTTTCTTT
CASSLGPGASTEAFF
>TRBD1|TRBJ1-4|.|TRBV6-6
TGTGCCAGCAGTCAGGACAGGGGGCAGGCTAATGAAAAACTGTTTTTT
CASSQDRGQANEKLFF
>TRBD1|TRBJ1-6|.|TRBV2
TGTGCCAGCAGCGGACAGGGGGCAGGAAATTCACCCCTCCACTTT
CASSGQGAGNSPLHF
>.|TRBJ2-1|.|TRBV4-1
TGCGCCAGCAGCCAAGAGTACAATGAGCAGTTCTTC
CASSQEYNEQFF
>TRBD2|TRBJ2-7|.|TRBV6-5
TGTGCCAGCCGAAGCTGGACTAGCGGCTCCTACGAGCAGTACTTC
CASRSWTSGSYEQYF
>.|TRBJ2-1|.|TRBV19
TGTGCCAGTAGTGGGATCTTACGGGGGACTTCCTACAATGAGCAGTTCTTC
CASSGILRGTSYNEQFF
>TRBD2|TRBJ2-1|.|TRBV15
TGTGCCACCAGCCGATGGACTAGCGGGGAAAATGAGCAGTTCTTC
CATSRWTSGENEQFF
>.|TRBJ1-2|once|TRBV24-1
TGTGCCACCAGTCCAACCGGGACTTCATCGGCGGGCTACACCTTC
CATSPTGTSSAGYTF
>.|TRBJ2-7|.|TRBV6-1
TGTGCCAGCAGTACCGTCATAGCCTACGAGCAGTACTTC
CASSTVIAYEQYF
>TRBD1|TRBJ2-1|.|TRBV23-1
TGCGCCAGACATTTGGTGGGACAGGGGAGTAATGAGCAGTTCTTC
CARHLVGQGSNEQFF
>.|TRBJ1-5|.|TRBV6-5
TGTGCCAGCAGTTACTCGGGAGTTAATCAGCCCCAGCATTTT
CASSYSGVNQPQHF
>TRBD2|TRBJ2-1|once|TRBV9
TGTGCCAGCAGCCCTAGGTCTAGCGGGGCCCACAATGAGCAGTTCTTC
CASSPRSSGAHNEQFF
>TRBD1|TRBJ1-5|.|TRBV3-1/TRBV3-2
TGTGCCAGCAGCCAAGCCAGGGGGCAACAGCCCCAGCATTTT
CASSQARGQQPQHF
>.|TRBJ1-2|.|TRBV3-1/TRBV3-2
TGTGCCAGCAGCCAAGATCAAAGGATTGGCTACACCTTC
CASSQDQRIGYTF
>TRBD1|TRBJ1-5|.|TRBV5-1
TGCGCCAGCAGGGGGGACAGGGGTGGCAATCAGCCCCAGCATTTT
CASRGDRGGNQPQHF
>.|TRBJ1-4|.|TRBV6-6
TGTGCCAGCAGTTCCGGACGGAGTAATGAAAAACTGTTTTTT
CASSSGRSNEKLFF